Below are 5 T cell receptor beta chains sequenced from a single sample in a study of blood T cell repertoires in COVID-19. Generated by immunoSEQ multiplex PCR, the TCRdb table keeps only in-frame clones and is missing some. The sample gives hundreds of thousands of clones, nearly 90% of which show up once; under 2.5% is in the top ten. The sequenced sample consisted of PBMCs or T cells enriched from blood (not recorded which). These TCRs come from a woman between 18 and 29 years old with acute COVID-19.

The chain is built from TRBV28 and TRBJ1-6; 10 bases fit TRBD1. From germline, CDR1 is MDHEN and CDR2 SYDVKM. The CDR3 is 15 residues long. V shed 4 bases and J 8 bases; nucleotides not matched to a gene: 5. The CDR3 spells CASSYRGQGYSPLHF. For the CDR3, the DNA is TGTGCCAGCAGTTATAGGGGACAGGGGTATTCACCCCTCCACTTT.

The chain employs TRBV3-1 (or the pseudogene TRBV3-2) and TRBJ1-4; tentatively, D is TRBD1 (5 bases). Germline V lookup: CDR1 LGHDT, CDR2 YNNKEL (reference sequence). This CDR3 has 15 amino acids. The V end was cut by 4 bases, the J end by 4 bases, with 13 bases between. The CDR3 loop is CASSRSDRDNEKLFF. The CDR3 bases are TGTGCCAGCAGCCGATCCGACAGAGATAATGAAAAACTGTTTTTT.

This chain connects TRBV7-9 to TRBJ1-1; no clear D. The V gene's germline CDR1 is SEHNR and CDR2 FQNEAQ (reference sequence). This CDR3 is 9 amino acids long. The ends were cut back, 9 bases at V and 8 bases at J, with 7 bases in the middle. CDR3 DNA: TGTGCCAGAAACTACGAAGCTTTCTTT. Encoded protein: CARNYEAFF.

V usage is TRBV15 and J usage is TRBJ1-1, with unresolved D. Germline V gives CDR1 LNHNV, CDR2 YYDKDF (reference sequence). This CDR3 has 12 amino acids. The ends were cut back, 4 bases at V and 0 bases at J, with 3 bases in the middle. CDR3 sequence: CATSNMNTEAFF. CDR3 sequence (DNA): TGTGCCACCAGCAACATGAACACTGAAGCTTTCTTT.

This sequence joins TRBV4-1 and TRBJ2-5, with D maybe TRBD1 (5 bases). The CDR3 is 14 amino acids. The germline CDR1 and CDR2 sequences are MGHRA and YSYEKL. Trimming stripped 1 base from V and 5 bases from J, with 11 bases between. CDR3 loop: CASSQVQGGETQYF. The CDR3 DNA reads TGCGCCAGCAGCCAAGTTCAGGGTGGGGAGACCCAGTACTTC.